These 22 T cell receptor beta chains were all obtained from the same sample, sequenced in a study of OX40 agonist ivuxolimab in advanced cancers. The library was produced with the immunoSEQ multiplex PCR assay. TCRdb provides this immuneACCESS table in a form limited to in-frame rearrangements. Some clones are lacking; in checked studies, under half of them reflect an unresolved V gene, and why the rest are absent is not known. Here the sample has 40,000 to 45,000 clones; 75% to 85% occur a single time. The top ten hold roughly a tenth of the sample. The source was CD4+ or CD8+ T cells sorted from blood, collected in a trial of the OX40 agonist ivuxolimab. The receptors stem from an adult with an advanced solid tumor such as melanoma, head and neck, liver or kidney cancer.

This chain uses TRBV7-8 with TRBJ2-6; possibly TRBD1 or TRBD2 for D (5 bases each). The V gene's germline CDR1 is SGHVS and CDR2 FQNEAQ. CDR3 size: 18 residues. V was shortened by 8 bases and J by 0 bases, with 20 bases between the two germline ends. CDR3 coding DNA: TGTGCCAGCCCGCCCTACGGGGCCCTATACTCTGGGGCCAACGTCCTGACTTTC. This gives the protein CASPPYGALYSGANVLTF.

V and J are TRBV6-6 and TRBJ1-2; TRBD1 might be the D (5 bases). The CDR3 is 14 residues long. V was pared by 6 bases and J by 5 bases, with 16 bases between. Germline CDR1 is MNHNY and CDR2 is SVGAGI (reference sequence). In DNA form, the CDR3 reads TGTGCCAGCAGGCTAGATCAGGGAGGGTATGGCTACACCTTC. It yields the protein CASRLDQGGYGYTF.

The CDR3 spells CASSQKGQAYEQYF. The CDR3 region has the DNA TGTGCCAGCAGCCAAAAGGGACAGGCCTACGAGCAGTACTTC. This sequence joins TRBV5-5 and TRBJ2-7; 8 bases fit TRBD1. The germline V gene encodes CDR1 SGHKS and CDR2 YYEKEE (reference sequence). J gave up 2 bases and V 4 bases, and 5 bases lay outside the gene matches. The CDR3 has 14 residues. Supplemented by reference TRBV5-5 and TRBJ2-7, the full variable domain reads DAGVTQSPTHLIKTRGQQVTLRCSPISGHKSVSWYQQVLGQGPQFIFQYYEKEERGRGNFPDRFSARQFPNYSSELNVNALLLGDSALYLCASSQKGQAYEQYFGPGTRLTVT.

CDR3 in DNA: TGTGCCAGCTCGCGAGGGGGGCAGGGCAATCAGCCCCAGCATTTT. Its translation: CASSRGGQGNQPQHF. This chain connects TRBV18 to TRBJ1-5, with a weak D call TRBD1 (6 bases). Trimming stripped 6 bases from V and 2 bases from J, with 14 bases between. The germline CDR1 and CDR2 sequences are KGHSH and LQKENI. The CDR3 sequence is 15 residues long. Filled out from reference TRBV18 and TRBJ1-5, the complete variable domain reads NAGVMQNPRHLVRRRGQEARLRCSPMKGHSHVYWYRQLPEEGLKFMVYLQKENIIDESGMPKERFSAEFPKEGPSILRIQQVVRGDSAAYFCASSRGGQGNQPQHFGDGTRLSIL.

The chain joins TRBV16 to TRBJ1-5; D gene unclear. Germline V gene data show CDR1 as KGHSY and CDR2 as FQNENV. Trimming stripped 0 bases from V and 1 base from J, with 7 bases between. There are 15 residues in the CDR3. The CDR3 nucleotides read TGTGCCAGCAGCCAATCGGTACAGAGCAATCAGCCCCAGCATTTT. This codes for CASSQSVQSNQPQHF.

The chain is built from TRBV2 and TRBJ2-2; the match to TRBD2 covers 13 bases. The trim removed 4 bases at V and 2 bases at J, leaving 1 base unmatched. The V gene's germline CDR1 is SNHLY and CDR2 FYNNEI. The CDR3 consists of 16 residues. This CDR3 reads CASSVGLAGNTGELFF. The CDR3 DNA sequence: TGTGCCAGCAGTGTGGGACTAGCGGGAAACACCGGGGAGCTGTTTTTT. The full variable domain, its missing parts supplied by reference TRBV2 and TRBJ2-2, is EPEVTQTPSHQVTQMGQEVILRCVPISNHLYFYWYRQILGQKVEFLVSFYNNEISEKSEIFDDQFSVERPDGSNFTLKIRSTKLEDSAMYFCASSVGLAGNTGELFFGEGSRLTVL.

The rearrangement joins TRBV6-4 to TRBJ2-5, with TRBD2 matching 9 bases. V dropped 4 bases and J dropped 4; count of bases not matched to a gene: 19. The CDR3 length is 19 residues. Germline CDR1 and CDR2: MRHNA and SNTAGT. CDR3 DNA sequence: TGTGCCAGCAGTGGGCCCACTAGCGGGTTGGCCCTGGCCGGAGAGACCCAGTACTTC. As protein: CASSGPTSGLALAGETQYF.

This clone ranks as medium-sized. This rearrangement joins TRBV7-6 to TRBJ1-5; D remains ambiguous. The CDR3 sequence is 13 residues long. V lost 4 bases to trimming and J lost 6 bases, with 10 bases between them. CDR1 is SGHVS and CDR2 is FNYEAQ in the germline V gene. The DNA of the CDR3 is TGTGCCAGCAGCTCTAATGAGGGTCAGCCCCAGCATTTT. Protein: CASSSNEGQPQHF.

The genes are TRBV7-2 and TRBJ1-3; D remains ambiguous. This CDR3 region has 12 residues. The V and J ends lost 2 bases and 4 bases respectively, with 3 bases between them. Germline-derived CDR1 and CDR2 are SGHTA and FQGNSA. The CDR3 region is CASSLKGNTIYF. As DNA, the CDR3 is TGTGCCAGCAGCTTAAAAGGAAACACCATATATTTT.

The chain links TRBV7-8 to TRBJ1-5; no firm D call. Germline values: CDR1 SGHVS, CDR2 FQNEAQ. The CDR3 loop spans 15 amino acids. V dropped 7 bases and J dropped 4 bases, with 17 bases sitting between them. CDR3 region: CASTPSVGGNQPQHF. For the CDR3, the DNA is TGTGCCAGCACCCCCTCGGTGGGTGGAAATCAGCCCCAGCATTTT. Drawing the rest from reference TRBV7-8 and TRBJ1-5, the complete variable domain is GAGVSQSPRYKVAKRGQDVALRCDPISGHVSLFWYQQALGQGPEFLTYFQNEAQLDKSGLPSDRFFAERPEGSVSTLKIQRTQQEDSAVYLCASTPSVGGNQPQHFGDGTRLSIL.

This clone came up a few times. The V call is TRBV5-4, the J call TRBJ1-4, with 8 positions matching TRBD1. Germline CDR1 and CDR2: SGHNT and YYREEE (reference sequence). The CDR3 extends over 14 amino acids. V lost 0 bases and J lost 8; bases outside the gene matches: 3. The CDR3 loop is CASSLGDRKEKLFF. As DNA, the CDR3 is TGTGCCAGCAGCTTGGGGGACAGGAAGGAAAAACTGTTTTTT.

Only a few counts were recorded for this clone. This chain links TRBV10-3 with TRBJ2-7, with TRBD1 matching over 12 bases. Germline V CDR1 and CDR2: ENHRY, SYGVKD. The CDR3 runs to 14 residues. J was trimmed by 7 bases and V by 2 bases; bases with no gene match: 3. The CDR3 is CAISEGTGGDEQYF. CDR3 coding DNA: TGTGCCATCAGTGAGGGGACAGGGGGCGATGAGCAGTACTTC.

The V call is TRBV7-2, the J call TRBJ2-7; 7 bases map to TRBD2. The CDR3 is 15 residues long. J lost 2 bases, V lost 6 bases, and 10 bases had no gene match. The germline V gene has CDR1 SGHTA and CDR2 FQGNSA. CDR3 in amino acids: CASRPGGGRAYEQYF. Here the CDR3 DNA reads TGTGCCAGCAGACCCGGCGGAGGGAGGGCCTACGAGCAGTACTTC.

Here the CDR3 reads CASSGTSGDPTRSYNEQFF. For the CDR3, the DNA is TGTGCCAGCAGTGGGACTAGCGGGGACCCAACCCGGTCCTACAATGAGCAGTTCTTC. The chain is built from TRBV9 and TRBJ2-1; 13 bases are shared with TRBD2. V was pared by 5 bases and J by 1 base, with 12 bases of the junction left unmatched. The CDR3 is 19 amino acids. Germline-derived CDR1 and CDR2 are SGDLS and YYNGEE.

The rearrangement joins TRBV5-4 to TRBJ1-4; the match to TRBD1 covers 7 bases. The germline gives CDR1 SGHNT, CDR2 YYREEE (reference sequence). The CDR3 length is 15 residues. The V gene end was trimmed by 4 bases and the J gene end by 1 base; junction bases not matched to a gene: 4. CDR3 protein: CASSPRTGTNEKLFF. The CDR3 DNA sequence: TGTGCCAGCAGCCCCCGGACAGGAACTAATGAAAAACTGTTTTTT.

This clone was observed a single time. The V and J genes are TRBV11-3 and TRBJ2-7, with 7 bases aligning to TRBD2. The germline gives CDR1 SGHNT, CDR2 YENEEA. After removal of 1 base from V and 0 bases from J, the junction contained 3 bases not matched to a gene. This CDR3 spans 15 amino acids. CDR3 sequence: CASSLGGGSSYEQYF. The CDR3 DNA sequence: TGTGCCAGCAGCTTAGGGGGCGGGAGCTCCTACGAGCAGTACTTC.

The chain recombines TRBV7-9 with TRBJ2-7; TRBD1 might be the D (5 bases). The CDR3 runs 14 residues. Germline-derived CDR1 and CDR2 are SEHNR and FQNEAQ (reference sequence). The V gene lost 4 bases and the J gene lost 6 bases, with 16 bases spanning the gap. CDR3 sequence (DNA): TGTGCCAGCAGCTCCTCCTCCCAGGGCGGCGAGCAGTACTTC. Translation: CASSSSSQGGEQYF.

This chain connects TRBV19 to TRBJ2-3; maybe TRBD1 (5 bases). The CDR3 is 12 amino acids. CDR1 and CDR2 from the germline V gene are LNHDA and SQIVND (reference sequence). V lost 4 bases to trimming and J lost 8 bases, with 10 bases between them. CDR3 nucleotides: TGTGCCAGTAGTAGGGGCCAATTTACGCAGTATTTT. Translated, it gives CASSRGQFTQYF.

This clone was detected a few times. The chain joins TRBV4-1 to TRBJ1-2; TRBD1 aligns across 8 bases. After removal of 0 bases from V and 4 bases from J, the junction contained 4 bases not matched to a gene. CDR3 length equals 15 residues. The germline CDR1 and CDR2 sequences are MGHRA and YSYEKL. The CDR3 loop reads CASSQDQGAAYGYTF. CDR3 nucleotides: TGCGCCAGCAGCCAAGACCAGGGGGCTGCCTATGGCTACACCTTC.

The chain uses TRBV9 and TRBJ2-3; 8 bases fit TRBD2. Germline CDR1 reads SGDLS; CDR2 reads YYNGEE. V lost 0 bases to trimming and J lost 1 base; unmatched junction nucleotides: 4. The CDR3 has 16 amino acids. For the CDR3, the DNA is TGTGCCAGCAGCGTAGGAAGCGGGAGCGGCACAGATACGCAGTATTTT. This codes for CASSVGSGSGTDTQYF.

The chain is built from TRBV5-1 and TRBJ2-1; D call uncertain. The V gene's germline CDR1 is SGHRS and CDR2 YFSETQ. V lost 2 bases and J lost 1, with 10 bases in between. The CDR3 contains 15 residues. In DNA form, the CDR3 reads TGCGCCAGCAGCTTTCTTCCCGGTTCCTACAATGAGCAGTTCTTC. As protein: CASSFLPGSYNEQFF.

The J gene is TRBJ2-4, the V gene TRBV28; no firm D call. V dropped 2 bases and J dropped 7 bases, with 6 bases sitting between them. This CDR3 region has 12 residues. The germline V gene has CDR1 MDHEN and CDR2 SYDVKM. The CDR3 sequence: CASSLRSNIQYF. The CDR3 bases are TGTGCCAGCAGTTTAAGGAGTAACATTCAGTACTTC.